This T cell receptor (beta chain) is from a study of CD8 T cells in Susac syndrome. Study-wide results and caveats: As acknowledged by the study, its TCR sequencing and HLA analysis included a relatively small number of individuals.

This CDR3 contains 14 residues. Germline V gene sequence: CDR1 SGHVS, CDR2 FNYEAQ. V dropped 7 bases and J dropped 5 bases, with 15 bases sitting between them. An amount of RNA that ranged from roughly 0.5 to 1 ug was reverse transcribed with random hexamers. Amplification of TCR beta CDR3 spanned 54 Vbeta and 13 Jbeta via immunoSEQ multiplex PCR. TCRdb recomputed calls from the immunoSEQ multiplex PCR reads with MiXCR, one row per CDR3 protein. The data contain about 66,000 distinct CDR3 sequences, 90% to 95% of them seen just once; the ten biggest clones take up 0.5% to 0.6%. Note on this clonotype: The antigen is undetermined.

The receptor comes from a human donor with multiple sclerosis. Sequenced: CD8+ T cells from PBMCs. The gene calls are TRBV7-6 and TRBJ2-1; D is unclear. The CDR3 region is CASIPNPPNNEQFF. CDR3 in DNA: TGTGCCAGCATCCCTAACCCCCCGAACAATGAGCAGTTCTTC.